This T cell receptor beta chain emerged from a study of CD8 T cells in ankylosing spondylitis. General study points: Disease-linked clones proved CD8+ and comparatively uncommon in peripheral blood. What seemed typical of ankylosing spondylitis blood was a TCR beta motif built from 8 or 9 highly homologous variants.

This CDR3 contains 14 residues. CDR1 is SGHTA and CDR2 is FQGNSA in the germline V gene. Trimming removed 5 bases at V and 4 bases at J, with 13 bases between. Using its own MiXCR run on the 5' RACE reads, TCRdb lists one record per CDR3 protein. The data hold some 140,000 distinct CDR3 sequences, with about an eighth observed a single time. Turning to this clonotype: Its antigen is not known.

This sequence joins TRBV7-2 and TRBJ2-3; tentatively, D is TRBD1 or TRBD2 (5 bases each). This sequence originates from a female donor with ankylosing spondylitis or in good health (not recorded which). Specimen: blood, either unsorted or a sorted T cell fraction (not recorded which). CDR3 nucleotide sequence: TGTGCCAGCAGCACGGGGACCAGCGCAGATACGCAGTATTTT. Protein: CASSTGTSADTQYF. Combining the CDR3 with reference TRBV7-2 and TRBJ2-3 gives the whole variable domain GAGVSQSPSNKVTEKGKDVELRCDPISGHTALYWYRQSLGQGLEFLIYFQGNSAPDKSGLPSDRFSAERTGGSVSTLTIQRTQQEDSAVYLCASSTGTSADTQYFGPGTRLTVL.